The entry below gives a single T cell receptor beta chain sequence along with its context. As processed by the authors: Amplification from reference gene primers served as the basis for estimated nucleated cell counts. Sequencing was performed with immunoSEQ multiplex PCR; in TCRdb, only in-frame clones are kept and a portion is missing. V and J calls plus clone size are reproduced from that table; the DNA served to infer D and trimming. The data show around 26,000 clones, with roughly 89% seen just once and about 15% held by the top ten. The data were taken from a study of blood T cell repertoires in COVID-19. For the study at large: Acute and convalescent COVID-19 specimens originated in the United States, Italy and Spain. From T cells, B-cell-depleted T cells, or PBMCs came the material, which was cDNA or gDNA.

V shed 0 bases and J shed 3 bases, with 15 bases lying between them. The germline gives CDR1 PRHDT, CDR2 FYEKMQ (reference sequence). The CDR3 length is 16 residues. The chain joins TRBV13 to TRBJ2-7; no reliable D call. Sequenced: peripheral blood. This receptor was taken from a human donor in a cohort sampled during active COVID-19. CDR3: CASSLGSFGLSYEQYF. In DNA, the CDR3 is TGTGCCAGCAGCTTAGGTAGCTTTGGGTTAAGCTACGAGCAGTACTTC. The full variable domain, rest sourced from reference TRBV13 and TRBJ2-7, is AAGVIQSPRHLIKEKRETATLKCYPIPRHDTVYWYQQGPGQDPQFLISFYEKMQSDKGSIPDRFSAQQFSDYHSELNMSSLELGDSALYFCASSLGSFGLSYEQYFGPGTRLTVT.